Below are 27 T cell receptor beta chains sequenced from a single sample in a study of cytomegalovirus exposure and HLA in healthy donors. Assay used: immunoSEQ multiplex PCR; TCRdb lists only in-frame clones, some missing. The table has about 280,000 clones, around nine tenths seen once. The sequenced material came from PBMCs. The receptors shown here come from a woman aged 18-29 years in good health and CMV-seronegative.

This chain links TRBV5-4 with TRBJ2-7; 9 bases map to TRBD1. Germline V CDR1 and CDR2: SGHNT, YYREEE (reference sequence). This CDR3 spans 15 amino acids. Trimming cost V 0 bases and J 6 bases; bases outside gene matches: 7. This CDR3 is CASSLVGQGLREQYF. CDR3 coding DNA: TGTGCCAGCAGCTTGGTCGGACAGGGGTTGCGCGAGCAGTACTTC.

This chain connects TRBV14 to TRBJ1-2; 7 bases fit TRBD1. CDR1 SGHDN and CDR2 FVKESK come from the germline V gene. V dropped 4 bases and J dropped 0; count of bases not matched to a gene: 8. The CDR3 runs 16 residues. The CDR3 protein is CASSRRQGSTNYGYTF. The CDR3 nucleotides read TGTGCCAGCAGCCGACGACAGGGCAGCACTAACTATGGCTACACCTTC.

The rearrangement links TRBV4-3 to TRBJ2-3; possibly TRBD1 for D (5 bases). The CDR3 has 17 residues. Germline V lookup: CDR1 LGHNA, CDR2 YSLEER. V shed 0 bases and J shed 2 bases, with 15 bases lying between them. The CDR3 here is CASSQDPGREATDTQYF. CDR3 DNA sequence: TGCGCCAGCAGCCAAGACCCAGGGCGCGAGGCCACAGATACGCAGTATTTT.

This clone came up once. The chain couples TRBV28 to TRBJ1-5; the match to TRBD1 covers 7 bases. The CDR3 totals 15 residues. The trim removed 6 bases at V and 6 bases at J, leaving 11 bases unmatched. The germline V gene encodes CDR1 MDHEN and CDR2 SYDVKM. CDR3 DNA: TGTGCCAGCAGAACCGACAGGGAAGGCGTTCAGCCCCAGCATTTT. Its protein is CASRTDREGVQPQHF.

V is TRBV6-1 and J is TRBJ1-2, with D hard to call. CDR1 and CDR2 (germline): MNHNS, SASEGT. CDR3 length: 16 residues. Deletions cut 1 base from V and 1 base from J, with 13 bases between. The CDR3 DNA reads as TGTGCCAGCAGTGAAGACTTAGGTGAGGGTAACTATGGCTACACCTTC. This sequence encodes CASSEDLGEGNYGYTF.

The chain couples TRBV7-2 to TRBJ2-7, with D possibly being TRBD2 (6 bases). The CDR3 totals 13 residues. Germline values: CDR1 SGHTA, CDR2 FQGNSA. The V end was cut by 5 bases, the J end by 3 bases, with 11 bases between. The CDR3 region is CASSLRDFYEQYF. The CDR3 DNA follows: TGTGCCAGCAGCCTAAGGGACTTCTACGAGCAGTACTTC.

The gene calls are TRBV30 and TRBJ1-2; 11 positions match TRBD1. This CDR3 region has 15 residues. Germline CDR1 is GTSNPN and CDR2 is SVGIG (reference sequence). V lost 4 bases to trimming and J lost 8 bases; unmatched junction nucleotides: 12. The CDR3, as DNA: TGTGCCTGGAAGTTCAGGGACAGGGGGTTTCGCGGCTACACCTTC. Its translation is CAWKFRDRGFRGYTF.

The V and J genes are TRBV19 and TRBJ1-2; tentatively, D is TRBD1 (5 bases). Germline assignment: CDR1 LNHDA and CDR2 SQIVND (reference sequence). The CDR3 spans 15 residues. V lost 9 bases to trimming and J lost 0 bases, with 17 bases between them. Here the CDR3 reads CASSFGHRANYGYTF. CDR3 coding DNA: TGTGCCAGCAGTTTTGGACATCGAGCTAACTATGGCTACACCTTC.

The table lists this clone with many counts. This chain links TRBV27 with TRBJ2-5; no reliable D call. The ends were cut back, 5 bases at V and 6 bases at J, with 19 bases in the middle. This CDR3 spans 15 amino acids. CDR1 and CDR2 (germline): MNHEY, SMNVEV (reference sequence). The CDR3 here is CASSPRRGSQQTQYF. The CDR3 region has the DNA TGTGCCAGCAGTCCCCGTCGCGGCTCGCAACAGACCCAGTACTTC.

For the CDR3, the DNA is TGTGCCAGCAGCTCATCCGGATGGCGGTCCACCGGGGAGCTGTTTTTT. Its translation is CASSSSGWRSTGELFF. The rearrangement joins TRBV28 to TRBJ2-2; unclear D gene. V lost 6 bases to trimming and J lost 4 bases, with 18 bases between them. Germline loops: CDR1 MDHEN, CDR2 SYDVKM. This CDR3 contains 16 residues.

The chain has TRBV19 and TRBJ2-5; 10 bases match TRBD1. Germline-derived CDR1 and CDR2 are LNHDA and SQIVND (reference sequence). V gave up 5 bases and J gave up 5 bases; unmatched junction bases: 8. The CDR3 length is 15 residues. The CDR3 DNA reads TGTGCCAGTAGTGCCCGGGACAGGGGTTGGGAGACCCAGTACTTC. It translates to CASSARDRGWETQYF. The full variable domain, in which reference TRBV19 and TRBJ2-5 provide the parts outside the CDR3, is DGGITQSPKYLFRKEGQNVTLSCEQNLNHDAMYWYRQDPGQGLRLIYYSQIVNDFQKGDIAEGYSVSREKKESFPLTVTSAQKNPTAFYLCASSARDRGWETQYFGPGTRLLVL.

The gene calls are TRBV7-9 and TRBJ2-3; possibly TRBD2 for D (6 bases). Germline V gives CDR1 SEHNR, CDR2 FQNEAQ (reference sequence). CDR3 length equals 16 residues. Between the trimmed V and J ends, which lost 5 bases and 3 bases, there was a span of 18 bases. The CDR3 is CASSASGVGFTDTQYF. The CDR3, as DNA: TGTGCCAGCAGCGCCTCGGGGGTTGGTTTTACAGATACGCAGTATTTT. Full variable domain (outside the CDR3, taken from reference TRBV7-9 and TRBJ2-3): DTGVSQNPRHKITKRGQNVTFRCDPISEHNRLYWYRQTLGQGPEFLTYFQNEAQLEKSRLLSDRFSAERPKGSFSTLEIQRTEQGDSAMYLCASSASGVGFTDTQYFGPGTRLTVL.

The chain has TRBV9 and TRBJ2-7; TRBD1 aligns across 7 bases. This CDR3 spans 13 amino acids. Per the germline V gene, CDR1 is SGDLS and CDR2 is YYNGEE. Trimming at V came to 0 bases and at J to 7 bases, leaving 4 bases not matched to a gene. The CDR3 DNA sequence: TGTGCCAGCAGCGTAGATCGACAGGGTGAGCAGTACTTC. It encodes CASSVDRQGEQYF.

The chain combines TRBV4-1 with TRBJ1-1; possibly TRBD1 for D (6 bases). The germline CDR1 and CDR2 sequences are MGHRA and YSYEKL. CDR3 size: 14 residues. Trimming took 4 bases from V and 1 from J, leaving 10 bases between them. CDR3 sequence reads: CASSRGTPNTEAFF. CDR3 DNA: TGCGCCAGCAGCCGGGGGACACCGAACACTGAAGCTTTCTTT.

CDR3 in amino acids: CSSLGSSYEQYF. In nucleotides, the CDR3 is TGTTCGTCACTGGGGAGCTCCTACGAGCAGTACTTC. The chain carries TRBV28 and TRBJ2-7, with D perhaps matching TRBD2 (5 bases). Germline loops: CDR1 MDHEN, CDR2 SYDVKM. CDR3 length equals 12 residues.

The chain combines TRBV6-1 with TRBJ1-6; D uncertain. The CDR3 length is 15 residues. Germline-derived CDR1 and CDR2 are MNHNS and SASEGT. The V gene lost 4 bases and the J gene lost 9 bases, with 16 bases spanning the gap. The CDR3 spells CASSVRLSEGSPLHF. In DNA, the CDR3 is TGTGCCAGCAGTGTTAGGCTGAGTGAGGGTTCACCCCTCCACTTT.

The chain links TRBV30 to TRBJ1-1, with TRBD1 matching over 9 bases. CDR3 length: 15 amino acids. V was pared by 2 bases and J by 4 bases, with 8 bases of the junction left unmatched. Germline V gene lookup returns CDR1 GTSNPN and CDR2 SVGIG (reference sequence). For the CDR3, the DNA is TGTGCCTGGAGTCTGATTACAGGGGGCGGCACTGAAGCTTTCTTT. Translated: CAWSLITGGGTEAFF.

This clone has only one observation. The rearrangement links TRBV11-3 to TRBJ2-5; TRBD2 agrees at 14 bases. Germline lookup yields CDR1 SGHNT and CDR2 YENEEA. Trimming at V came to 4 bases and at J to 1 base, leaving 2 bases not matched to a gene. The CDR3 is made up of 16 amino acids. CDR3 sequence: CASSSGLAGGQETQYF. The CDR3 DNA follows: TGTGCCAGCAGCTCCGGACTAGCGGGAGGCCAAGAGACCCAGTACTTC.

This clone was found once. The rearrangement uses TRBV5-1 and TRBJ2-1; the D gene is possibly TRBD1 (6 bases). Germline assignment: CDR1 SGHRS and CDR2 YFSETQ. V was pared by 4 bases and J by 0 bases, with 8 bases between. This CDR3 comprises 14 residues. DNA of the CDR3: TGCGCCAGCAGCCGAGGGGGCTCCTACAATGAGCAGTTCTTC. Encoded protein: CASSRGGSYNEQFF.

The rearrangement joins TRBV7-3 to TRBJ1-3, with D unclear. Germline V gives CDR1 SGHTA, CDR2 FQGTGA. The V end lost 5 bases, the J end lost 0 bases, and 14 bases lay between the germline ends. The CDR3 is 16 amino acids. CDR3 amino acids: CASSRREARSGNTIYF. CDR3 nucleotide sequence: TGTGCCAGCAGCCGGAGGGAGGCACGCTCTGGAAACACCATATATTTT.

The chain couples TRBV2 to TRBJ2-7; tentatively, D is TRBD2 (7 bases). V lost 8 bases and J 1 base, leaving 15 bases between the germline ends. The CDR3 totals 14 residues. Germline lookup yields CDR1 SNHLY and CDR2 FYNNEI. The CDR3 DNA reads TGTGCCAGCCTCAAGGCGGGGGCATCCTACGAGCAGTACTTC. Its translation: CASLKAGASYEQYF.

The CDR3, as DNA: TGTGCCAGCAGTGCAGGGGCTCAAGAGACCCAGTACTTC. It specifies CASSAGAQETQYF. The rearrangement joins TRBV6-1 to TRBJ2-5, with D possibly TRBD1 on 6 matching bases. CDR3 length: 13 amino acids. Looked up from germline, CDR1 is MNHNS and CDR2 is SASEGT. The germline V and J ends were trimmed by 4 bases and 2 bases, with 8 bases remaining between them.

The table lists this clone with a count of one. The chain couples TRBV9 to TRBJ2-6; maybe TRBD1 (5 bases). The CDR3 sequence is 16 residues long. From germline, CDR1 is SGDLS and CDR2 YYNGEE. V gave up 5 bases and J gave up 0 bases, with 12 bases separating them. CDR3 nucleotide sequence: TGTGCCAGCAGAGGGGTCGGGCTCTCTGGGGCCAACGTCCTGACTTTC. It specifies CASRGVGLSGANVLTF.

The V gene is TRBV27, the J gene TRBJ1-5; 7 bases are shared with TRBD1. CDR3 length equals 14 residues. The trim removed 4 bases at V and 5 bases at J, leaving 5 bases unmatched. Germline lookup yields CDR1 MNHEY and CDR2 SMNVEV (reference sequence). In nucleotides, the CDR3 is TGTGCCAGCAGTTCAGGGGGTTCGCATCAGCCCCAGCATTTT. This encodes CASSSGGSHQPQHF.

The chain recombines TRBV7-2 with TRBJ2-5, with TRBD1 identical over 8 bases. CDR3 length: 16 amino acids. With V trimmed by 1 base and J by 2 bases, 6 bases remained unmatched. Germline assignment: CDR1 SGHTA and CDR2 FQGNSA. DNA of the CDR3: TGTGCCAGCAGCTTAGACCGGGACAGGAGACAAGAGACCCAGTACTTC. Protein sequence: CASSLDRDRRQETQYF.

This CDR3 is CASSYLPGQGNSPLHF. CDR3 DNA: TGTGCCAGCAGCTACCTGCCGGGACAGGGAAATTCACCCCTCCACTTT. The chain combines TRBV5-5 with TRBJ1-6, with 9 positions matching TRBD1. The CDR3 length is 16 residues. Germline V CDR1 and CDR2: SGHKS, YYEKEE (reference sequence). V dropped 3 bases and J dropped 7; count of bases not matched to a gene: 8.

The chain employs TRBV7-8 and TRBJ2-5; 8 bases line up with TRBD1. The CDR3 is 16 amino acids. With 5 bases clipped from V and 0 bases from J, the junction kept 8 bases outside the gene matches. Germline loops: CDR1 SGHVS, CDR2 FQNEAQ. Here the CDR3 reads CASSDRTGIYQETQYF. The CDR3 nucleotides are TGTGCCAGCAGCGATCGGACAGGGATTTACCAAGAGACCCAGTACTTC.